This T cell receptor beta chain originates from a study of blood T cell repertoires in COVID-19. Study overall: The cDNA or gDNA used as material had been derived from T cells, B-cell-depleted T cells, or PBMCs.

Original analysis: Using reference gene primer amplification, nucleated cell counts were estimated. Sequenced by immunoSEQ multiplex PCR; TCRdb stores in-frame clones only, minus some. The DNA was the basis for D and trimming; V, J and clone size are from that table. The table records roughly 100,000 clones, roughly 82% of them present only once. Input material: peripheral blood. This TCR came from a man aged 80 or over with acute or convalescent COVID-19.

DNA for the CDR3: TGTGCCAGCAGTGGACCGAGGACAGGGCTCCGGGAGACCCAGTACTTC. Its translation is CASSGPRTGLRETQYF. The chain is built from TRBV25-1 and TRBJ2-5; the match to TRBD1 covers 8 bases. The CDR3 length is 16 residues. J was trimmed by 5 bases and V by 4 bases; bases with no gene match: 12. CDR1 is MGHDK and CDR2 is SYGVNS in the germline V gene.